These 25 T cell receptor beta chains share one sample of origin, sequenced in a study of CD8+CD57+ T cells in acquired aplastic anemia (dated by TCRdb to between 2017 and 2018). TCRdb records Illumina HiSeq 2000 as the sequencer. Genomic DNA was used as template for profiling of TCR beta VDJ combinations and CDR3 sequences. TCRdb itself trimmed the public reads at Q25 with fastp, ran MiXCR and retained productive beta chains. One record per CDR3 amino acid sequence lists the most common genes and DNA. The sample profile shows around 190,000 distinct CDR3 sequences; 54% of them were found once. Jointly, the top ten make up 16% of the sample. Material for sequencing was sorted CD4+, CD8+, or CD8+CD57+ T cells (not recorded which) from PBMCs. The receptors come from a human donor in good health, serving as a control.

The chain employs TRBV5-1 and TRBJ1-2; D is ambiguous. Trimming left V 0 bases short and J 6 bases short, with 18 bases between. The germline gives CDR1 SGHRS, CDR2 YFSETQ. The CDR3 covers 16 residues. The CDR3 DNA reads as TGCGCCAGCAGCTTGGCCTCCTCCGCCGGGGATCATGGCTACACCTTC. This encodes CASSLASSAGDHGYTF.

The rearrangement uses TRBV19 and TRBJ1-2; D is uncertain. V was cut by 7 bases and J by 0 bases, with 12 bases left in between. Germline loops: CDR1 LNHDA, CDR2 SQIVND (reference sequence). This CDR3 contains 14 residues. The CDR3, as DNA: TGTGCCAGTAAGTCCAAAGCGACTAACTATGGCTACACCTTC. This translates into CASKSKATNYGYTF.

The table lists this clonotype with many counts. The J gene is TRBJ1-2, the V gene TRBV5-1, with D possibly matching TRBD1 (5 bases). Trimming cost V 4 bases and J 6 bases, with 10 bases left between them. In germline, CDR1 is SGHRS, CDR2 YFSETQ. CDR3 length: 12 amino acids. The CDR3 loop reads CASSVQGDGYTF. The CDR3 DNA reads TGCGCCAGCAGCGTGCAGGGTGATGGCTACACCTTC. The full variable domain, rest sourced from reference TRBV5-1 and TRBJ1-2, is KAGVTQTPRYLIKTRGQQVTLSCSPISGHRSVSWYQQTPGQGLQFLFEYFSETQRNKGNFPGRFSGRQFSNSRSEMNVSTLELGDSALYLCASSVQGDGYTFGSGTRLTVV.

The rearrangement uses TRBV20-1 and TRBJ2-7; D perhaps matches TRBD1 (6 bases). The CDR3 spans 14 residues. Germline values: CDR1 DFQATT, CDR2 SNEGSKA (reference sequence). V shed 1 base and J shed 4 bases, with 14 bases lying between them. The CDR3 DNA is TGCAGTGCTAGAGTGGTAGGGCAGGGGTACGAGCAGTACTTC. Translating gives CSARVVGQGYEQYF.

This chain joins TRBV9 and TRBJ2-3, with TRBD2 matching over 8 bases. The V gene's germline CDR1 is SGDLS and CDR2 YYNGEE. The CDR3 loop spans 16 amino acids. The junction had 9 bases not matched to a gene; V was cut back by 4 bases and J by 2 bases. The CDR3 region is CASSIGTSGYTDTQYF. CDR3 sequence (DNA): TGTGCCAGCAGCATCGGGACTAGTGGGTACACAGATACGCAGTATTTT.

Written as DNA, the CDR3 is TGTGCCAGCAGCCCCTTACGGGACAGAGGTTACTACGAGCAGTACTTC. Encoded protein: CASSPLRDRGYYEQYF. This sequence joins TRBV11-2 and TRBJ2-7, with 7 bases matching TRBD1. J gave up 3 bases and V 5 bases, and 13 bases lay outside the gene matches. Germline CDR1 is SGHAT and CDR2 is FQNNGV. CDR3 size: 16 residues.

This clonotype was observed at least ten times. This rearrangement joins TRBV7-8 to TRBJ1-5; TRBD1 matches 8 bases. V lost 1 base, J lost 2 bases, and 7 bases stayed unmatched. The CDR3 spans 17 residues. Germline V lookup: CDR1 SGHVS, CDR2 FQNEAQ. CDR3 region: CASSLDYKGQGNQPQHF. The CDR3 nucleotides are TGTGCCAGCAGCTTAGATTATAAGGGACAGGGCAATCAGCCCCAGCATTTT.

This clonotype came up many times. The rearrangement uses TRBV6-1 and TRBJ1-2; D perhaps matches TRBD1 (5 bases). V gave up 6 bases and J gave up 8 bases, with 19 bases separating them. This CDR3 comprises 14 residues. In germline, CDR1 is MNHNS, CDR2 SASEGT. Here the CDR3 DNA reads TGTGCCAGCAGGAATAGATACCTCGGGGACGGCTACACCTTC. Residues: CASRNRYLGDGYTF.

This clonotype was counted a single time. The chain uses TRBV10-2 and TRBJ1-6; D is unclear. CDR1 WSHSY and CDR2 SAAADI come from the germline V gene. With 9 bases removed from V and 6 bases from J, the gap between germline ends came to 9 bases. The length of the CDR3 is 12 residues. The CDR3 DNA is TGCGCCAGTGGCGAGTTTAATTCACCCCTCCACTTT. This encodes CASGEFNSPLHF.

CDR3 in DNA: TGTGCCAGCAGCTTGGCGGGCGGAGGGTGGGGCAATCAGCCCCAGCATTTT. Translated, it gives CASSLAGGGWGNQPQHF. The chain combines TRBV5-6 with TRBJ1-5; the D is unclear. Deletions cut 0 bases from V and 2 bases from J, with 15 bases between. The CDR3 consists of 17 residues. Germline V lookup: CDR1 SGHDT, CDR2 YYEEEE.

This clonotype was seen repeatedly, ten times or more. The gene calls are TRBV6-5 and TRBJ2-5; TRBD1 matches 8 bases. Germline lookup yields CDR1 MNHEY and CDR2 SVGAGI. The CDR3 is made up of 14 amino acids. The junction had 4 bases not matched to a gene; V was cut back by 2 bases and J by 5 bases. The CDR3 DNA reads TGTGCCAGCAGTTACCACAGGGGGGCGGAGACCCAGTACTTC. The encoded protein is CASSYHRGAETQYF.

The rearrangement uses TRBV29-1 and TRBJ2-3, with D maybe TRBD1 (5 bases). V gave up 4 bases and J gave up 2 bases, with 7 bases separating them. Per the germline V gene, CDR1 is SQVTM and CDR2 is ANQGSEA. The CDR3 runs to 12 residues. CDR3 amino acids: CSVGQNTDTQYF. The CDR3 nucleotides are TGCAGCGTTGGACAGAACACAGATACGCAGTATTTT.

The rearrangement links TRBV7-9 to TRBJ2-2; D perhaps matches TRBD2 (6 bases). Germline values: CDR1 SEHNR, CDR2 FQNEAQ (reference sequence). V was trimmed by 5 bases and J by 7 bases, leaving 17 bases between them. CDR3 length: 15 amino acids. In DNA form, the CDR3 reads TGTGCCAGCAGCACAACCGGGAGCTCGGGCGGGGAGCTGTTTTTT. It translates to CASSTTGSSGGELFF.

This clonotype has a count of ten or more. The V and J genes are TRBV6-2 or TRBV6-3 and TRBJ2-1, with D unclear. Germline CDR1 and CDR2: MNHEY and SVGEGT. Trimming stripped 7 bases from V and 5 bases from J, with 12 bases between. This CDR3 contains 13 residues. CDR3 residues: CASIRVRHNEQFF. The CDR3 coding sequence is TGTGCCAGCATTCGGGTCAGGCACAATGAGCAGTTCTTC.

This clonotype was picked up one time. In DNA form, the CDR3 reads TGTGCCAGCAGCGGACGCGACAGGGTCGACGAGCAGTACTTC. It encodes CASSGRDRVDEQYF. V usage is TRBV9 and J usage is TRBJ2-7; 7 nucleotides agree with TRBD1. CDR1 is SGDLS, CDR2 YYNGEE, per germline. This CDR3 is built from 14 residues. Trimming at V came to 3 bases and at J to 5 bases, leaving 8 bases not matched to a gene.

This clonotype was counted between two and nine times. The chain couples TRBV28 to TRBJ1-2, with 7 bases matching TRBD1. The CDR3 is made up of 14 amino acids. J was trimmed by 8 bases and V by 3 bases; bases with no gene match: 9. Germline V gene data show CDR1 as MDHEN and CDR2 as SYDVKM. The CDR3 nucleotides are TGTGCCAGCAGTTTCGAGGGGGGACAGCGGGGCTACACCTTC. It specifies CASSFEGGQRGYTF.

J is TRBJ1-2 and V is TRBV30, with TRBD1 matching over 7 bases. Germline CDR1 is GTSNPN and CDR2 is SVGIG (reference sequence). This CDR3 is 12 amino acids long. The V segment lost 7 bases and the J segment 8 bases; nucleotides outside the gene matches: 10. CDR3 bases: TGTGCCTCGACCGGCCTGACAGGGGGCTACACCTTC. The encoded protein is CASTGLTGGYTF.

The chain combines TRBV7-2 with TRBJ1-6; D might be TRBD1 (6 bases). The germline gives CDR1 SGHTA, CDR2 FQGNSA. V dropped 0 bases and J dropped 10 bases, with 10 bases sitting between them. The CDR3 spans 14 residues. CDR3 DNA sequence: TGTGCCAGCAGCTTAGCGGGGGGCGCCTCACCCCTCCACTTT. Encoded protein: CASSLAGGASPLHF.

CDR3 DNA: TGTGCCAGCAGCTTAGTAAAGGGGGCGAACTACGAGCAGTACTTC. Amino acids: CASSLVKGANYEQYF. J is TRBJ2-7 and V is TRBV7-2; 7 nucleotides line up with TRBD1. CDR3 length: 15 residues. Germline CDR1 SGHTA, CDR2 FQGNSA. The trim removed 1 base at V and 3 bases at J, leaving 6 bases unmatched.

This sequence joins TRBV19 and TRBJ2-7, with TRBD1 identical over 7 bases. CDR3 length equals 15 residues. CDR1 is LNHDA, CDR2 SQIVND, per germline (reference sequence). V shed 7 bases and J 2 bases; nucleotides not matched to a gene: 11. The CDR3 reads CASKIGGQDAYEQYF. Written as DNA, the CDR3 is TGTGCCAGTAAGATAGGTGGACAGGACGCCTACGAGCAGTACTTC.

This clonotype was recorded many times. The CDR3, as DNA: TGTGCCAGCAGCGAGGGACGGAATAATGAAAAACTGTTTTTT. Its protein is CASSEGRNNEKLFF. The V gene is TRBV6-5, the J gene TRBJ1-4; tentatively, D is TRBD1 (5 bases). CDR3 size: 14 residues. Germline values: CDR1 MNHEY, CDR2 SVGAGI. Trimming cost V 6 bases and J 4 bases, with 12 bases left between them.

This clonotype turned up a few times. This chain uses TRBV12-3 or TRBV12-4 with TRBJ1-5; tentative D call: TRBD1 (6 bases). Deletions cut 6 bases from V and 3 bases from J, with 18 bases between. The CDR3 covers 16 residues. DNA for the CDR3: TGTGCCAGCAGCCTACCAGGGGTTTCCTTCAATCAGCCCCAGCATTTT. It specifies CASSLPGVSFNQPQHF.

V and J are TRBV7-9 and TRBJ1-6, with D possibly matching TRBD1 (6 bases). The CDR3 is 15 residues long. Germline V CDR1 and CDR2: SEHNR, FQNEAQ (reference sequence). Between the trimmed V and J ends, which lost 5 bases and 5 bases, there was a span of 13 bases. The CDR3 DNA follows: TGTGCCAGCAGCCCCCACCGGACAGATAATTCACCCCTCCACTTT. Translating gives CASSPHRTDNSPLHF.

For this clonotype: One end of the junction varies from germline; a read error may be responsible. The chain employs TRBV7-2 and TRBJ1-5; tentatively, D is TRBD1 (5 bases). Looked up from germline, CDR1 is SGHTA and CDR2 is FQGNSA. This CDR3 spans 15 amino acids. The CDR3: CASSLGGSSNQPQHF. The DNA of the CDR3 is TGCGCCAGCAGCTTGGGGGGGAGTAGCAATCAGCCCCAGCATTTT.

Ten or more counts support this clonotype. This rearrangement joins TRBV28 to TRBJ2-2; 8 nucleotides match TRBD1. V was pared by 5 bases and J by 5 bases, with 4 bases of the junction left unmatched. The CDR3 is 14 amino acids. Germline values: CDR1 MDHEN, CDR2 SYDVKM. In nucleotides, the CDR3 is TGTGCCAGCAGTCGGACAGGGAGTACCGGGGAGCTGTTTTTT. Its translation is CASSRTGSTGELFF. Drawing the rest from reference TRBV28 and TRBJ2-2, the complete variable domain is DVKVTQSSRYLVKRTGEKVFLECVQDMDHENMFWYRQDPGLGLRLIYFSYDVKMKEKGDIPEGYSVSREKKERFSLILESASTNQTSMYLCASSRTGSTGELFFGEGSRLTVL.